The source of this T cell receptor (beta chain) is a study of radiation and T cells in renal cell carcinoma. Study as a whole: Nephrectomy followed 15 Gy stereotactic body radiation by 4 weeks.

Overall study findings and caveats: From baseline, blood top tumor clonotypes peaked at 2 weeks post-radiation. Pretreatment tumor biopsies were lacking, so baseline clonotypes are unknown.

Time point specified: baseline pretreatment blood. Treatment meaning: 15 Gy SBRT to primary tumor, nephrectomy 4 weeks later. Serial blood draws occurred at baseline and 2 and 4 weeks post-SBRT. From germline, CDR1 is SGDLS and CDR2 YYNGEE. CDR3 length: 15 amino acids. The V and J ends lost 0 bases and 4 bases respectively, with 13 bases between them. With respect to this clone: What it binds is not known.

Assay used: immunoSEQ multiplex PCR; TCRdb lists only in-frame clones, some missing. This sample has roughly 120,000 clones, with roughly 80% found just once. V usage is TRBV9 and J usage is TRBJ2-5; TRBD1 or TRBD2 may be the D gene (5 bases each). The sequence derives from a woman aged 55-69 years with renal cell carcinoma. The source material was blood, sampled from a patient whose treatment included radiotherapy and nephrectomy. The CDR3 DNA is TGTGCCAGCAGCGTAGGGGGCCGGGGCGGAGAGACCCAGTACTTC. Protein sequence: CASSVGGRGGETQYF.